This T cell receptor beta chain was captured in a study of T cells after yellow fever vaccination. TCRdb ran MiXCR on the 5' RACE reads and lists one entry per CDR3 protein. The sample consists of about 510,000 distinct CDR3 sequences, around a fifth of them appearing once. CDR1 is MNHEY, CDR2 SVGEGT, per germline. The CDR3 sequence is 15 residues long. Whole-study findings and limits: A small share of clonotypes appeared in both CD4 and CD8 compartments.

The sample holds a few counts of this clonotype. What it recognizes is unknown. An end of the junction differs from the germline gene, which may be a read error. Source: PBMCs, taken roughly 23 days after the first yellow fever vaccination. The chain links TRBV6-2 or TRBV6-3 to TRBJ2-7; D is unclear. The receptor comes from a man aged 18 to 29 who received the YFV17D yellow fever vaccine. This CDR3 reads CASSNSGRPPYEQYF. Written as DNA, the CDR3 is TGTGCCAGCAGTAACTCGGGCAGGCCCCCCTACGAGCAGTACTTC.